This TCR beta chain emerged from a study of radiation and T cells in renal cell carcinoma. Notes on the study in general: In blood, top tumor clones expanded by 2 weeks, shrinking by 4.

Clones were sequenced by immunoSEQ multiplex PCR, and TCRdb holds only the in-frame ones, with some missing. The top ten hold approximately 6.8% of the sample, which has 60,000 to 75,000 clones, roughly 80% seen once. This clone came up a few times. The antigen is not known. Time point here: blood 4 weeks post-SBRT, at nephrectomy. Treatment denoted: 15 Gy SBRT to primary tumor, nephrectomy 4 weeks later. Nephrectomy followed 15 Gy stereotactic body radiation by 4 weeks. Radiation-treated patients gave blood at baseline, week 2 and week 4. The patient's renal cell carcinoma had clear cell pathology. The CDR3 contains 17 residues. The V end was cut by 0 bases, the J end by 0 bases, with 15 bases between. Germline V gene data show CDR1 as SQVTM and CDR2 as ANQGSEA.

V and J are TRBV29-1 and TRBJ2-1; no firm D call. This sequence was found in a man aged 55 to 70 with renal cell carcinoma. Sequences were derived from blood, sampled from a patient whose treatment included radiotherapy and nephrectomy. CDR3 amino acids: CSVEDQLATSSYNEQFF. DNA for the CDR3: TGCAGCGTTGAAGATCAACTGGCTACATCCTCCTACAATGAGCAGTTCTTC.